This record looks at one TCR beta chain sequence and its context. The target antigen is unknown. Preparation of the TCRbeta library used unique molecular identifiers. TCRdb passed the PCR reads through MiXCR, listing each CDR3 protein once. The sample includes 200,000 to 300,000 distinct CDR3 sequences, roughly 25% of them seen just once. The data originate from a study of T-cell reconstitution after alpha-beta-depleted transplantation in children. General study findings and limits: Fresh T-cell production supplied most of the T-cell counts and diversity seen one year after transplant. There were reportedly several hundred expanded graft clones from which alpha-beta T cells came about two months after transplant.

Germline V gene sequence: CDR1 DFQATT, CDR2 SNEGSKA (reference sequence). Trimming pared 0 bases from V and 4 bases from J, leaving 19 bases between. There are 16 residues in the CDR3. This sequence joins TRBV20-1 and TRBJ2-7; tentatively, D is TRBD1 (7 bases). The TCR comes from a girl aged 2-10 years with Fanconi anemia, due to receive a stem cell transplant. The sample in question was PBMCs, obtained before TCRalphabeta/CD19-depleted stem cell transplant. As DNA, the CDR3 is TGCAGTGCTAGAGATTTGGAGGGGGCCACAACATACGAGCAGTACTTC. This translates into CSARDLEGATTYEQYF.